This TCR beta chain was captured by sequencing in a study of control samples from healthy donors and cancer patients. Germline V gene lookup returns CDR1 MGHRA and CDR2 YSYEKL. The J segment lost 1 base and the V segment lost 4 bases, leaving 8 bases of the junction unmatched. The CDR3 sequence is 16 residues long. Method: immunoSEQ multiplex PCR; TCRdb's copy keeps in-frame clones and lacks some. The sample lists more than 95,000 clones, roughly 93% occurring once. Sequenced material: blood. The gene calls are TRBV4-1 and TRBJ1-2, with 8 bases identical to TRBD1. The clonotype originates from a man aged 25 to 40 in good health. DNA of the CDR3: TGCGCCAGCAGCCGGTCGGACAGGGATTATAACTATGGCTACACCTTC. As protein: CASSRSDRDYNYGYTF.